This TCR beta chain was sequenced for a study of T cell changes during pregnancy in multiple sclerosis. V dropped 0 bases and J dropped 1 base, with 9 bases sitting between them. The CDR3 length is 14 residues. Germline assignment: CDR1 GTSNPN and CDR2 SVGIG (reference sequence). TCRdb keeps only in-frame clones here, not all; method: immunoSEQ multiplex PCR. The sample consists of approximately 99,000 clones, 75% to 95% of them appearing once. This clone was seen only once. The sequencing here drew on peripheral blood, taken in the second trimester of pregnancy. The chain links TRBV30 to TRBJ1-1; unclear D gene. This TCR was sampled from a female donor in good health, enrolled as a control in a pregnancy study. CDR3 region: CAWSVSSGNTEAFF. The CDR3 region has the DNA TGTGCCTGGAGTGTATCGTCAGGGAACACTGAAGCTTTCTTT.